This is a list of T cell receptor beta chains from one sample in a study of blood T cells in healthy people across ages. One entry per CDR3 protein, called by TCRdb with MiXCR from the 5' RACE reads. Of about 830,000 distinct CDR3 sequences in the sample, roughly 64% were seen once. The sequencing input was blood. The source is a man aged 25-40 years in good health. CDR3s leave out the opening cysteine and the closing phenylalanine or tryptophan. Fields, in order: CDR3 protein, CDR3 length, V gene, J gene, clone size. Size is omitted from some rows. Given values are once, few, many or a class for expanded clones.

CDR3: AISEQNEQF
length: 9
V: TRBV10-3
J: TRBJ2-1
size: few

CDR3: ASTNLGSYNEQF
length: 12
V: TRBV4-1
J: TRBJ2-1
size: .

CDR3: SATRGDLYEQY
length: 11
V: TRBV20-1
J: TRBJ2-7
size: .

CDR3: ASSFGGELYGYT
length: 12
V: TRBV28
J: TRBJ1-2
size: once

CDR3: SASSFREGPRETQY
length: 14
V: TRBV20-1
J: TRBJ2-5
size: few

CDR3: ATRGLDYGYT
length: 10
V: TRBV10-3
J: TRBJ1-2
size: few

CDR3: ASKRRSSLINPGTAKETQY
length: 19
V: TRBV6-1
J: TRBJ2-5
size: .

CDR3: AGGGTGANVLT
length: 11
V: TRBV2
J: TRBJ2-6
size: .

CDR3: ASSSFRDGSDTQY
length: 13
V: TRBV5-1
J: TRBJ2-3
size: .

CDR3: ASRARSNYGYT
length: 11
V: TRBV2
J: TRBJ1-2
size: .

CDR3: ASSSGGTGTNEQF
length: 13
V: TRBV6-2/TRBV6-3
J: TRBJ2-1
size: few

CDR3: SARQGISTDTQY
length: 12
V: TRBV20-1
J: TRBJ2-3
size: .

CDR3: ASSLWSGTLATNEKLF
length: 16
V: TRBV7-9
J: TRBJ1-4
size: .

CDR3: ASRGTDYGYT
length: 10
V: TRBV12-3/TRBV12-4
J: TRBJ1-2
size: .

CDR3: ASRKTSGGTEAF
length: 12
V: TRBV6-5
J: TRBJ1-1
size: .

CDR3: ASRPTGMERGSYT
length: 13
V: TRBV7-2
J: TRBJ1-2
size: .

CDR3: ASSDVAGEKLF
length: 11
V: TRBV27
J: TRBJ1-4
size: .

CDR3: ASRGWDGYT
length: 9
V: TRBV6-5
J: TRBJ1-2
size: .

CDR3: ASSYKTGAHSYEQY
length: 14
V: TRBV7-2
J: TRBJ2-7
size: few

CDR3: ASSPRKARGAF
length: 11
V: TRBV27
J: TRBJ2-1
size: .

CDR3: GYRTGGQETQY
length: 11
V: TRBV5-4
J: TRBJ2-5
size: .

CDR3: ASSVQGGQETQY
length: 12
V: TRBV7-2
J: TRBJ2-5
size: .

CDR3: SARDPYNQPQH
length: 11
V: TRBV20-1
J: TRBJ1-5
size: few

CDR3: ASSHRDNNSPLH
length: 12
V: TRBV3-1
J: TRBJ1-6
size: .

CDR3: ASSFNRDLH
length: 9
V: TRBV28
J: TRBJ1-6
size: .

CDR3: ASSSTGVEQY
length: 10
V: TRBV10-1
J: TRBJ2-7
size: .

CDR3: ASSLAADSSVKY
length: 12
V: TRBV7-9
J: TRBJ2-7
size: .

CDR3: ATSRAVGTQGNQPQH
length: 15
V: TRBV15
J: TRBJ1-5
size: .

CDR3: ASSLGTGVADTQY
length: 13
V: TRBV12-3/TRBV12-4
J: TRBJ2-3
size: .

CDR3: ASAERFLYGYT
length: 11
V: TRBV30
J: TRBJ1-2
size: .

CDR3: SVEEGQGPQH
length: 10
V: TRBV29-1
J: TRBJ1-5
size: few

CDR3: ASSQIGGVRAF
length: 11
V: TRBV3-1
J: TRBJ1-1
size: .

CDR3: ASSQKGNEQF
length: 10
V: TRBV3-1
J: TRBJ2-1
size: .

CDR3: SAATGVTTEAF
length: 11
V: TRBV20-1
J: TRBJ1-1
size: .

CDR3: SALGALNTEAF
length: 11
V: TRBV29-1
J: TRBJ1-1
size: .

CDR3: SAHKVTGPSREQY
length: 13
V: TRBV20-1
J: TRBJ2-7
size: .

CDR3: ASSLVRTDPSTDTQY
length: 15
V: TRBV5-5
J: TRBJ2-3
size: .

CDR3: ASTSSRGASQH
length: 11
V: TRBV6-5
J: TRBJ1-5
size: .

CDR3: ASSSTGTGNNNEQF
length: 14
V: TRBV3-1
J: TRBJ2-1
size: few

CDR3: ATSSYPLEDTQY
length: 12
V: TRBV15
J: TRBJ2-3
size: .

CDR3: SAIMLGIHEQY
length: 11
V: TRBV20-1
J: .
size: .

CDR3: ASRDYSAYEQY
length: 11
V: TRBV28
J: TRBJ2-7
size: few

CDR3: ASSTTRGDNEQF
length: 12
V: TRBV5-1
J: TRBJ2-1
size: few

CDR3: ASSLEGLAVTYEQY
length: 14
V: TRBV5-6
J: TRBJ2-7
size: .

CDR3: ASSLLSSDNYGYT
length: 13
V: TRBV12-3/TRBV12-4
J: TRBJ1-2
size: .

CDR3: ASILGSSYNSPLH
length: 13
V: TRBV7-8
J: TRBJ1-6
size: .

CDR3: ASSLVGGAENNSPLH
length: 15
V: TRBV7-2
J: TRBJ1-6
size: .

CDR3: SARDGSDYEQY
length: 11
V: TRBV20-1
J: .
size: few

CDR3: SVRVGAGEQY
length: 10
V: TRBV29-1
J: TRBJ2-7
size: .

CDR3: ASSNDRTYNEQY
length: 12
V: TRBV5-5
J: .
size: .

CDR3: ASSLDQSETDTQY
length: 13
V: TRBV5-1
J: TRBJ2-3
size: .